The clone carrying this T cell receptor (beta chain) was observed a few times. Antigen specificity is unknown. Use of 60 Vbeta and 13 Jbeta primers characterized the PCR. Libraries were prepared by immunoSEQ multiplex PCR; TCRdb keeps only in-frame clonotypes and omits some of them. This table holds under 130,000 clones, over 70% found once. These data come from a study of cytomegalovirus exposure and HLA in healthy donors. Study observations and caveats: A later analysis by the authors found several of the most significant clusters apparently linked to common viral pathogens.

Trimming left V 4 bases short and J 6 bases short, with 19 bases between. The CDR3 contains 15 residues. The germline V gene has CDR1 MGHDK and CDR2 SYGVNS. This receptor was identified in a man between 35 and 55 years old in good health and CMV-seronegative. The rearrangement joins TRBV25-1 to TRBJ2-7; tentative D call: TRBD2 (6 bases). Sequencing used PBMCs. The CDR3 sequence is CASSGGDGGVGEQYF. CDR3 nucleotides: TGTGCCAGCAGTGGAGGGGACGGGGGTGTGGGCGAGCAGTACTTC.